The rows below give T cell receptor beta chains drawn from one sample of a study of shared clonotypes between healthy human individuals. Sequencing used immunoSEQ multiplex PCR; TCRdb keeps in-frame clones, though not all of them. Of 2,500,000 or so clones in the sample, just over 90% were seen once. Sequenced sample: naive CD4+ T cells sorted from blood. All receptors come from a man between 18 and 35 years old in good health. The CDR3 runs from the conserved cysteine through the conserved F or W. D genes are given only for firm matches. The size field is filled for only some rows; it gives once, few, many or a size class.

j_call clone_size v_call d_call cdr3_nt cdr3_aa
TRBJ2-7 . TRBV7-8 . TGTGCCAGCAGCCGCCGGGACTCCTACGAGCAGTACTTC CASSRRDSYEQYF
TRBJ2-6 once TRBV27 TRBD1 TGTGCCAGCACCTCGGACAGGGGGCTACCAGGGGCCAACGTCCTGACTTTC CASTSDRGLPGANVLTF
TRBJ2-5 . TRBV5-1 TRBD2 TGCGCCAGCAGCACCCGACTAGCTCCGCGGGAGACCCAGTACTTC CASSTRLAPRETQYF
TRBJ2-1 . TRBV7-9 TRBD2 TGTGCCAGCAGCTTAGTGTCTAGCGGGGGGAATGAGCAGTTCTTC CASSLVSSGGNEQFF
TRBJ2-5 . TRBV5-4 . TGTGCCAGCAGCTTGTTCCGACTCGGGGCCCAAGAGACCCAGTACTTC CASSLFRLGAQETQYF
TRBJ2-3 . TRBV6-1 TRBD1 TGTGCCAGCACCGACAGGGACCGATCCACAGATACGCAGTATTTT CASTDRDRSTDTQYF
TRBJ1-1 . TRBV13 TRBD1 TGTGCCAGCAGCTTAGCCGGGGACAGTAAATTGAACACTGAAGCTTTCTTT CASSLAGDSKLNTEAFF
TRBJ1-6 few TRBV5-1 . TGCGCCAGCAGCGTTGACAGGATGGTTTCACCCCTCCACTTT CASSVDRMVSPLHF
TRBJ2-7 . TRBV5-1 TRBD2 TGCGCCAGCAGCTTGGGAGAGGGACTAACCTACGAGCAGTACTTC CASSLGEGLTYEQYF
TRBJ2-3 . TRBV2 . TGTGCCAGCAGTGAAGTCAGGCCGGCTTACACAGATACGCAGTATTTT CASSEVRPAYTDTQYF
TRBJ1-3 . TRBV6-5 TRBD1 TGTGCCAGCAGCCCGGACAGGGGGCGTGAAAACACCATATATTTT CASSPDRGRENTIYF
TRBJ1-4 . TRBV30 TRBD1 TGTGCCTGGAGTAAAGGAGGGACAGCTAATGAAAAACTGTTTTTT CAWSKGGTANEKLFF
TRBJ1-6 . TRBV7-2 . TGTGCCAGCAGTTCGTTAAGGGGGGGTAATTCACCCCTCCACTTT CASSSLRGGNSPLHF
TRBJ2-7 . TRBV7-2 TRBD2 TGTGCCAGCAGCTTAGGGACTAGCTCTACCTACGAGCAGTACTTC CASSLGTSSTYEQYF
TRBJ1-2 . TRBV5-1 . TGCGCCAGCAGCTTGGATCTGGGGGCCACATATGGCTACACCTTC CASSLDLGATYGYTF
TRBJ1-5 . TRBV28 . TGTGCCAGCACCGGGGACGGATACAATCAGCCCCAGCATTTT CASTGDGYNQPQHF
TRBJ2-7 few TRBV6-4 . TGTGCCAGCAGTGAGGCGGGGTACTTC CASSEAGYF
TRBJ2-7 . TRBV6-1 TRBD1 TGTGCCAGCAGACCGGGACAGGGCCCCTACGAGCAGTACTTC CASRPGQGPYEQYF
TRBJ1-1 once TRBV7-9 . TGTGCCAGCAGCTCGGACACGGTTTTGGGGACTGAAGCTTTCTTT CASSSDTVLGTEAFF
TRBJ2-6 once TRBV30 . TGTGCCTGGAGTGTAGCCCAGGTGAGCTCTGGGGCCAACGTCCTGACTTTC CAWSVAQVSSGANVLTF
TRBJ1-1 . TRBV6-1 . TGTGCCAGCAGTGAGAAGGACATACCCTTCGGAGCTTTCTTT CASSEKDIPFGAFF
TRBJ2-7 . TRBV28 . TGTGCCAGCAGTTTGTCTCCCGGGACCGGAACCTACGGGCAGTACTTC CASSLSPGTGTYGQYF
TRBJ1-5 . TRBV5-6 . TGTGCCAGCAGCTCAGAGGGCGGAAATCAGCCCCAGCATTTT CASSSEGGNQPQHF
TRBJ1-6 . TRBV27 . TGTGCCAGCAGTTTATCACTGACGGGACTTCGTGGGTCACCCCTCCACTTT CASSLSLTGLRGSPLHF
TRBJ2-1 . TRBV10-1 . TGCGCCAGCAGTGTGGACCCGACCCGGAATGAGCAGTTCTTC CASSVDPTRNEQFF
TRBJ2-7 . TRBV9 TRBD2 TGTGCCAGCAGCGTAGCGGGCGGGGGGGTGTACGAGCAGTACTTC CASSVAGGGVYEQYF